Below are 9 T cell receptor beta chains sequenced from a single sample in a study of blood T cells in healthy people across ages. The second PCR ran about 6 to 12 cycles with a sample-barcoded 5' primer and J-beta primers. Via MiXCR, TCRdb re-called the 5' RACE reads, giving one row per CDR3 protein. This sample has some 800,000 distinct CDR3 sequences; around 43% occur once, and the top ten carry about a fifth. Sequencing used blood. Source of these receptors: a man in his 60s in good health.

The V and J genes are TRBV20-1 and TRBJ2-3; 10 bases agree with TRBD2. Per the germline V gene, CDR1 is DFQATT and CDR2 is SNEGSKA (reference sequence). J was trimmed by 5 bases and V by 0 bases; bases with no gene match: 8. This CDR3 region has 16 residues. The CDR3 sequence: CSARDVTSGARDTQYF. The CDR3 bases are TGCAGTGCTAGAGATGTAACTAGCGGGGCTCGAGATACGCAGTATTTT.

The chain is built from TRBV7-9 and TRBJ2-3; TRBD2 aligns across 14 bases. Germline CDR1 is SEHNR and CDR2 is FQNEAQ (reference sequence). V dropped 3 bases and J dropped 4; count of bases not matched to a gene: 6. The CDR3 contains 17 residues. The chain's CDR3 is CASSFSTSGGAADTQYF. As DNA, the CDR3 is TGTGCCAGCAGCTTTTCGACTAGCGGGGGGGCGGCAGATACGCAGTATTTT.

This chain connects TRBV9 to TRBJ2-7, with D unclear. CDR1 and CDR2 (germline): SGDLS, YYNGEE. The CDR3 has 14 residues. Trimming shortened V by 3 bases and J by 2 bases, and 12 bases separated the two germline ends. CDR3 sequence (DNA): TGTGCCAGCAGCGGAGGATCTCGGGCCTACGAGCAGTACTTC. Translating it yields CASSGGSRAYEQYF.

The chain is built from TRBV30 and TRBJ2-4; D is perhaps TRBD2 (6 bases). Trimming removed 5 bases at V and 13 bases at J, with 24 bases between. CDR3 length: 14 amino acids. Germline V gives CDR1 GTSNPN, CDR2 SVGIG (reference sequence). DNA of the CDR3: TGTGCCTGGGTCGGTTCGCAGGGCCTGGGGAGGCAGTACTTC. Encoded protein: CAWVGSQGLGRQYF.

The table lists this clonotype with a count of one. The rearrangement uses TRBV6-2 or TRBV6-3 and TRBJ1-1; D is uncertain. The CDR3 spans 14 residues. Looked up from germline, CDR1 is MNHEY and CDR2 is SVGEGT. Trimming shortened V by 7 bases and J by 0 bases, and 12 bases separated the two germline ends. DNA for the CDR3: TGTGCCAGCATGCGATTAACCATGAACACTGAAGCTTTCTTT. The encoded protein is CASMRLTMNTEAFF.

This rearrangement joins TRBV20-1 to TRBJ2-5; possible D gene TRBD1, 6 bases. There are 16 residues in the CDR3. Trimming removed 5 bases from V and 4 bases from J, with 23 bases in between. Germline CDR1 DFQATT, CDR2 SNEGSKA (reference sequence). The CDR3 protein is CSARERGIGTRETQYF. In DNA, the CDR3 is TGCAGTGCTCGTGAAAGGGGGATAGGCACCAGAGAGACCCAGTACTTC.

The rearrangement links TRBV12-3 or TRBV12-4 to TRBJ1-3, with no clear D. Trimming stripped 6 bases from V and 0 bases from J, with 18 bases between. This CDR3 has 17 residues. The CDR3 sequence: CASRLAAEVTSGNTIYF. CDR3 in DNA: TGTGCCAGCAGACTCGCAGCGGAGGTTACCTCTGGAAACACCATATATTTT.

Of note for this clonotype: At one boundary the junction diverges from the germline segment, which might be a read error. The chain couples TRBV7-2 to TRBJ2-4, with TRBD2 matching 10 bases. The DNA matches TRBJ2-7 better at its end, which makes the J call doubtful. CDR3 size: 15 residues. Looked up from germline, CDR1 is SGHTA and CDR2 is FQGNSA. The DNA of the CDR3 is TGTGGCAGCAGCACCGGGACTAGCGTCCCCTACGAGCAGTACTTC. It translates to CGSSTGTSVPYEQYF.

This clonotype was counted a few times. One junction end disagrees with the germline gene, perhaps due to a read error. The chain has TRBV12-3 or TRBV12-4 and TRBJ1-2; no clear D. The CDR3 length is 12 residues. CDR3 region: CASSFSEYGYSF. The CDR3 DNA is TGTGCCAGCAGTTTTTCGGAATATGGCTACTCCTTC.